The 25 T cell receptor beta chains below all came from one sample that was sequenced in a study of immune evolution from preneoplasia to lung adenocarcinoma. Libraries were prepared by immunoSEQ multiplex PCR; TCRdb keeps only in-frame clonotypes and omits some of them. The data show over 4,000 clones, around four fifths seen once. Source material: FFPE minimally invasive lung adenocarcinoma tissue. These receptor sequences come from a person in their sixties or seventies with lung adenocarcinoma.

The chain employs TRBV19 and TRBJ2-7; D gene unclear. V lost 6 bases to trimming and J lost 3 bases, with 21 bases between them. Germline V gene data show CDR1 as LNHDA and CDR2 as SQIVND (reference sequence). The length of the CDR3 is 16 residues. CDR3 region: CASSRAHGAGRYEQYF. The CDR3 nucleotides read TGTGCCAGTAGCCGGGCCCATGGCGCAGGACGCTACGAGCAGTACTTC.

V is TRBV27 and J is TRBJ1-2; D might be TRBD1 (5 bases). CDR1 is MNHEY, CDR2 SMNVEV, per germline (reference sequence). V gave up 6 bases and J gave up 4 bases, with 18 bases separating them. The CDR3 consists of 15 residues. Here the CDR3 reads CASRAMGTGIYGYTF. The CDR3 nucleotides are TGTGCCAGCAGGGCGATGGGGACTGGAATCTATGGCTACACCTTC.

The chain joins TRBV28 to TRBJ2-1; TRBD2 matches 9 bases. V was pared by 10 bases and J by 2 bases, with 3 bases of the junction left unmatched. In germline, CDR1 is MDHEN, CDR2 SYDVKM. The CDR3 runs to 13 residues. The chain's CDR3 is CATGTSTYNEQFF. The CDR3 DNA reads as TGTGCCACTGGGACTAGCACCTACAATGAGCAGTTCTTC.

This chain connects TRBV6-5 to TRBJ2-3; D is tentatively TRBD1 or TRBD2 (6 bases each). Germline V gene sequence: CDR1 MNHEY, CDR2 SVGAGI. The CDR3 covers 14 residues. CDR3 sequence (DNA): TGTTCGACGATGCGGGACATCGACACAGATACGCAGTATTTT. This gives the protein CSTMRDIDTDTQYF.

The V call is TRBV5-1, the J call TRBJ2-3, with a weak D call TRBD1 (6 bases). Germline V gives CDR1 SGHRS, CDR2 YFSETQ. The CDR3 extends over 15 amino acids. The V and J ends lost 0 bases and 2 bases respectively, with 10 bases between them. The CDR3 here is CASSLVGTLTDTQYF. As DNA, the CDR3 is TGCGCCAGCAGCTTGGTTGGGACACTCACAGATACGCAGTATTTT.

CDR3 amino acids: CASSPDGTVDTQYF. The CDR3 DNA follows: TGTGCCAGCAGCCCAGACGGAACGGTAGATACGCAGTATTTT. This sequence joins TRBV11-2 and TRBJ2-3, with D uncertain. This CDR3 comprises 14 residues. Trimming cost V 5 bases and J 5 bases, with 14 bases left between them. CDR1 is SGHAT, CDR2 FQNNGV, per germline.

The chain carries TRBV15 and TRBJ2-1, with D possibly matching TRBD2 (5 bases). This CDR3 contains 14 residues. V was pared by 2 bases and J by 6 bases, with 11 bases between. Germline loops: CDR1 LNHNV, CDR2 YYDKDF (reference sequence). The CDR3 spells CATSRPLEVNEQFF. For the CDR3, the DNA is TGTGCCACCAGCAGACCACTAGAGGTCAATGAGCAGTTCTTC.

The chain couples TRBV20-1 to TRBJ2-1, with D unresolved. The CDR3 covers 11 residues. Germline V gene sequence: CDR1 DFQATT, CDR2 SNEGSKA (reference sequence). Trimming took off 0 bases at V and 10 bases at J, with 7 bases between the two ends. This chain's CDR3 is CSARDLGEQFF. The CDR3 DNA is TGCAGTGCTAGAGATCTGGGGGAGCAGTTCTTC.

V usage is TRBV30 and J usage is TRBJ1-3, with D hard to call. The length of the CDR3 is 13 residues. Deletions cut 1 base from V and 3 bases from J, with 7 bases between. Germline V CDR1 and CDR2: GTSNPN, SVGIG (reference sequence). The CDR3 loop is CAWSAGFGNTIYF. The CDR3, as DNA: TGTGCCTGGAGTGCGGGATTTGGAAACACCATATATTTT.

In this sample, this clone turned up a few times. The CDR3 coding sequence is TGTGCCAGCAGCAACGACAGGAACAATGAGCAGTTCTTC. Protein product: CASSNDRNNEQFF. This chain links TRBV2 with TRBJ2-1, with D possibly matching TRBD1 (6 bases). CDR1 is SNHLY, CDR2 FYNNEI, per germline. Trimming pared 6 bases from V and 5 bases from J, leaving 11 bases between. This CDR3 region has 13 residues.

The CDR3 sequence: CASSLGQLQETQYF. Written as DNA, the CDR3 is TGTGCCAGCAGCTTAGGGCAGCTTCAAGAGACCCAGTACTTC. The chain couples TRBV7-2 to TRBJ2-5; no clear D. The CDR3 is made up of 14 amino acids. The germline V gene has CDR1 SGHTA and CDR2 FQGNSA. The V end lost 1 base, the J end lost 2 bases, and 8 bases lay between the germline ends.

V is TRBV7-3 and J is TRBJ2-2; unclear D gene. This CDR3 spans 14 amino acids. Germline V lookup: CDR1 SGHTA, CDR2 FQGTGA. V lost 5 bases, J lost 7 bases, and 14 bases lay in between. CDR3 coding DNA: TGTGCCAGCAGCCCCGTGGGCGCGGACGGGGAGCTGTTTTTT. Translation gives CASSPVGADGELFF.

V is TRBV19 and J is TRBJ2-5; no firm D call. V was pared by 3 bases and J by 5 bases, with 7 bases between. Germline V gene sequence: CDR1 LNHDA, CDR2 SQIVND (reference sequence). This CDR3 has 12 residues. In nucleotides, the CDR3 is TGTGCCAGTAGTATGAGGTTCGAGACCCAGTACTTC. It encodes CASSMRFETQYF.

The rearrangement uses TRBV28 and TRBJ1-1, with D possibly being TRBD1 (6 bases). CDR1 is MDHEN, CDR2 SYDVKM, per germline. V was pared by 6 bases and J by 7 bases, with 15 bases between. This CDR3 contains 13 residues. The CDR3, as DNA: TGTGCCAGCAGCCTACAGGGCACCATTGAAGCTTTCTTT. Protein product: CASSLQGTIEAFF.

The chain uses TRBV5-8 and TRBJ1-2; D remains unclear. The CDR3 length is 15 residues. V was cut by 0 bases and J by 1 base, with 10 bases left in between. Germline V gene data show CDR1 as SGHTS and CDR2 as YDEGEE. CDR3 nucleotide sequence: TGTGCCAGCAGCTTGGTGGCCCTACTTAACTATGGCTACACCTTC. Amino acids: CASSLVALLNYGYTF.

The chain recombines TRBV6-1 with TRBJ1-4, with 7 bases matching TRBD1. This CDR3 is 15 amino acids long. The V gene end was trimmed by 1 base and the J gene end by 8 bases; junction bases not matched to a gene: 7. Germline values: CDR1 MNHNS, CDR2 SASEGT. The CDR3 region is CASSEVGGRGEKLFF. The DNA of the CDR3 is TGTGCCAGCAGTGAAGTAGGGGGCCGGGGGGAAAAACTGTTTTTT.

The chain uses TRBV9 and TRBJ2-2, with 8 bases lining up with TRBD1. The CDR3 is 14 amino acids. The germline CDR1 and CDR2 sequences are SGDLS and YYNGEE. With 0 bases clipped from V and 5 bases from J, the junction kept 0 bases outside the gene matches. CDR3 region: CASSVDRGTGELFF. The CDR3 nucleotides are TGTGCCAGCAGCGTAGACAGGGGGACCGGGGAGCTGTTTTTT.

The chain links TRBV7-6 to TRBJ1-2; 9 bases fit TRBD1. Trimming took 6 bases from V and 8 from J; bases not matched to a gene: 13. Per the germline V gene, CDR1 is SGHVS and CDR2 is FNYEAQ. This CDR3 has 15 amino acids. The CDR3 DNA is TGTGCCAGCAGTCTACAGGGGGCCCTTTTGGACGGCTACACCTTC. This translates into CASSLQGALLDGYTF.

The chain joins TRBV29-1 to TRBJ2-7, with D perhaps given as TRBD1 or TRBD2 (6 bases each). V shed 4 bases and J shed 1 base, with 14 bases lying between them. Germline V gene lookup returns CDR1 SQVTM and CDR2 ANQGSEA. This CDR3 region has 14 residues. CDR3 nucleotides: TGCAGCGTTGTAATGGGGGGCCCTTCCTACGAGCAGTACTTC. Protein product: CSVVMGGPSYEQYF.

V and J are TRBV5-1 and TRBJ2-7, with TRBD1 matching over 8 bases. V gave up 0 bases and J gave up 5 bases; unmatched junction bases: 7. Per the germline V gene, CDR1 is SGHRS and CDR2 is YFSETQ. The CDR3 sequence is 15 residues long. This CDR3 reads CASSLEGQGPHEQYF. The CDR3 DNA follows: TGCGCCAGCAGCTTGGAAGGACAGGGACCCCACGAGCAGTACTTC. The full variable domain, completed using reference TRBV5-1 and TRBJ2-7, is KAGVTQTPRYLIKTRGQQVTLSCSPISGHRSVSWYQQTPGQGLQFLFEYFSETQRNKGNFPGRFSGRQFSNSRSEMNVSTLELGDSALYLCASSLEGQGPHEQYFGPGTRLTVT.

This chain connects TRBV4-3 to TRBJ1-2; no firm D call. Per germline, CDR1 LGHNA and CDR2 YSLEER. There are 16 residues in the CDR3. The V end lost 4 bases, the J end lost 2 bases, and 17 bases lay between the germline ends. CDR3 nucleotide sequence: TGCGCCAGCAGCCTTTACCGGGAAATTCCCAACTATGGCTACACCTTC. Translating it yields CASSLYREIPNYGYTF.

The DNA for the CDR3 is TGTGCCAGCAGCAAAGGGACTAGCGGGAGCGAGCAGTACTTC. Amino acid sequence: CASSKGTSGSEQYF. The chain carries TRBV21-1 and TRBJ2-7; TRBD2, as called in the table, went unchecked against the DNA. TRBV21-1 constitutes a pseudogene. This CDR3 contains 14 residues.

The CDR3 protein is CASRPAVGGREVGEQFF. The DNA for the CDR3 is TGTGCCAGCAGACCTGCGGTGGGCGGGAGGGAGGTTGGTGAGCAGTTCTTC. The rearrangement uses TRBV5-4 and TRBJ2-1; 9 bases line up with TRBD2. V shed 5 bases, J shed 9 bases, and the junction held 18 bases outside the gene matches. The CDR3 has 17 residues. Germline values: CDR1 SGHNT, CDR2 YYREEE (reference sequence).

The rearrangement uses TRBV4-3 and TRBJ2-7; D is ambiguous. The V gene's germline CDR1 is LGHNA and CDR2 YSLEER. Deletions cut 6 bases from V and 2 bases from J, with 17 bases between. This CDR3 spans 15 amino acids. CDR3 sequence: CASRIGLSKTYEQYF. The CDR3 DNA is TGCGCCAGCAGGATCGGCCTATCAAAAACCTACGAGCAGTACTTC.

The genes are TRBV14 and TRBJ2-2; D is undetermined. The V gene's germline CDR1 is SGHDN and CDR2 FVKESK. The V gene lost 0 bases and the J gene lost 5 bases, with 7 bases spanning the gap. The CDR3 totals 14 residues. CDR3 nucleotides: TGTGCCAGCAGCCAAGATATCGGTACCGGGGAGCTGTTTTTT. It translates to CASSQDIGTGELFF.